This T cell receptor beta chain comes out of a study of identical twins. Many counts were recorded for this clonotype. The length of the CDR3 is 12 residues. In germline, CDR1 is DFQATT, CDR2 SNEGSKA (reference sequence). V lost 4 bases, J lost 0 bases, and 4 bases lay in between. TCRdb reanalysed the 5' RACE reads using MiXCR and keeps one entry per CDR3 protein. The sample holds some 790,000 distinct CDR3 sequences, roughly 18% seen once. The same specimen was also included in a second study, on T cells expressing NK-cell markers. From that report: Seven HCMV-seropositive donors and one seronegative donor made up the eight sequenced donors.

The sequencing input was PBMCs. The chain joins TRBV20-1 to TRBJ1-3; no definite D call. This sequence originates from a young woman in good health. The CDR3 DNA reads as TGCAGTGCTAAAGTCTCTGGAAACACCATATATTTT. Encoded protein: CSAKVSGNTIYF.